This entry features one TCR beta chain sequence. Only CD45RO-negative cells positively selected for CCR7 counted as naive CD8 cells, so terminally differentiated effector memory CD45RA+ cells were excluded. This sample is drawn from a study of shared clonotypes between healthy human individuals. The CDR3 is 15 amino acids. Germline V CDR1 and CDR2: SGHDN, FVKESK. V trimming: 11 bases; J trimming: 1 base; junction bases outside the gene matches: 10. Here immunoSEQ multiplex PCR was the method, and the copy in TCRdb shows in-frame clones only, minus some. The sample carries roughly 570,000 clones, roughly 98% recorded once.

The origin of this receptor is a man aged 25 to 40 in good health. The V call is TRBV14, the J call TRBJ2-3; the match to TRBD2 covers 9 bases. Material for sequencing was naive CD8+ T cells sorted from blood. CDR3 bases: TGTGCCCTCTATGGCGGGGGGGAAGGCACAGATACGCAGTATTTT. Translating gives CALYGGGEGTDTQYF.